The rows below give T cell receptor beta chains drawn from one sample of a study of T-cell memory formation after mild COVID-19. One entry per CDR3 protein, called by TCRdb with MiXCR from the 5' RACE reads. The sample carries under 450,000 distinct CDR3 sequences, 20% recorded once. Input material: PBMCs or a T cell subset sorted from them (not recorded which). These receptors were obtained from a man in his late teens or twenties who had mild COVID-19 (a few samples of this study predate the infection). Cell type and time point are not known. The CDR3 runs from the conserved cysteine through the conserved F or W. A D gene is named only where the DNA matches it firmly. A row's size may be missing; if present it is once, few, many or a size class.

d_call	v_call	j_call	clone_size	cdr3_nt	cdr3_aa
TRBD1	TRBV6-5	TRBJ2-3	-	TGTGCCACCCGAAGGAGAGGGGGCATCCCAGATACGCAGTATTTT	CATRRRGGIPDTQYF
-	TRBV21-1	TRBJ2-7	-	TGTGCCAGCAGCAAAGTCGAGGTAAAGGGGGCCAGGCGCGAGCAGTACTTC	CASSKVEVKGARREQYF
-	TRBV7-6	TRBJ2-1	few	TGTGCCAGCAGCTCCCTCGGGGGTTCCCCAATTGAGCAGTTCTTC	CASSSLGGSPIEQFF
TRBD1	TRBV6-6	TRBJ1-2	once	TGTGCCAGCAGAAAGGAGACAGGGGACCCCTATGGCTACACCTTC	CASRKETGDPYGYTF
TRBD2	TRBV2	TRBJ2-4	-	TGTGCCAGCGCCTCCCCGGGACTAGCATGGAACATTCAGTACTTC	CASASPGLAWNIQYF
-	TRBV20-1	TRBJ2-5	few	TGCAGTGCTAGAAGGGTTGGAGAAGAGACCCAGTACTTC	CSARRVGEETQYF
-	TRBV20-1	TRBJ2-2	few	TGCAGTGCTAAAGCAGGGTGGGATAGCGGGGAGCTGTTTTTT	CSAKAGWDSGELFF
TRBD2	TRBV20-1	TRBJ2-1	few	TGCAGTGCCACTGTCCTAGCGGGGAACTACAATGAGCAGTTCTTC	CSATVLAGNYNEQFF
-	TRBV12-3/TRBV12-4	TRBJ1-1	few	TGTGCCAGCAGGAAGGGACCGCTCACTTTCTTT	CASRKGPLTFF
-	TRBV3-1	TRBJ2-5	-	TGTGCCAGCAGCCAAGATCGTCGGCAAACCCAGTACTTC	CASSQDRRQTQYF
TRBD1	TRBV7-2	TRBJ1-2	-	TGTGCCAGCAGCGTCGGACAGGGGGTGGACTATGGCTACACCTTC	CASSVGQGVDYGYTF
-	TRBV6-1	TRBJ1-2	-	TGTGCCAGCAGCCTGAAGGTCGGAGACGGCTACACCTTC	CASSLKVGDGYTF
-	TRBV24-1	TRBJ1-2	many	TGTGCCACCAGTGATCGCAGGAACTATGGCTACACCTTC	CATSDRRNYGYTF
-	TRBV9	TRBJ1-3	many	TGTGCCAGCAGCCGTGAAGGCACCATATATTTT	CASSREGTIYF
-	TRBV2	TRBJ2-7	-	TGTGCCAGCATTGACCGGGACCTTTCTTTTTACGAGCAGTACTTC	CASIDRDLSFYEQYF
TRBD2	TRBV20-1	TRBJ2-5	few	TGCAGTGCTGCCCTAGCGGGGGGGCCCCGGGAGACCCAGTACTTC	CSAALAGGPRETQYF
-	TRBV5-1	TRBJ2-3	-	TGCGCCAGCAGCCAGTCCCAGGGGTTACGAGATACGCAGTATTTT	CASSQSQGLRDTQYF
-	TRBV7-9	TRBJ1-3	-	TGTGCCAGCAGCTTAGATCCCCTCGGACGTCGAAGCTCTGGAAACACCATATATTTT	CASSLDPLGRRSSGNTIYF
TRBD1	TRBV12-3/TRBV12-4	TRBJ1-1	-	TGTGCCAGCACCCCAGGGGGGGGGAACACTGAAGCTTTCTTT	CASTPGGGNTEAFF
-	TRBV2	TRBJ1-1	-	TGTGCCAGCAGTGAAGCGGGCAGTAGGCTGGGGAGGAGCACTGAAGCTTTCTTT	CASSEAGSRLGRSTEAFF
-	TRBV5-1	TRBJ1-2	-	TGCGCCAGCAGCTTGGACCCTTCGGCAGGGATCTACACCTTC	CASSLDPSAGIYTF
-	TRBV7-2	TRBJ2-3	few	TGTGCCAGCAGCTTAGTTTGGGGTATGAGCGCAGATACGCAGTATTTT	CASSLVWGMSADTQYF
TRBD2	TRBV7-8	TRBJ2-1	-	TGTGCCAGCAGATCTAGCGGCAATGAGCAGTTCTTC	CASRSSGNEQFF
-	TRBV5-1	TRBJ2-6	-	TGCGCCAGCAGCGACCAAGGCTCTGGGGCCAACGTCCTGACTTTC	CASSDQGSGANVLTF
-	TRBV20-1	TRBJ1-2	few	TGCAGTGCTAGAAAGACTAATAACTATGGCTACACCTTC	CSARKTNNYGYTF
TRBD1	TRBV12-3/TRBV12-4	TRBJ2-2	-	TGTGCCAGCAGTTCTGACAGGGAAGCCGGGGAGCTGTTTTTT	CASSSDREAGELFF
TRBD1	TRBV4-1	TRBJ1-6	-	TGCGCCAGCAGCCGACGGAGCCGGGACAGGGATTCACCCCTCCACTTT	CASSRRSRDRDSPLHF
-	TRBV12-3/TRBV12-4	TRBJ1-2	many	TGTGCCAGCAGTGCGGGGGCGCGTGGCTACACCTTC	CASSAGARGYTF
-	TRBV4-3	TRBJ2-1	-	TGCGCCAGCAGCCAAGATGGGGACTTCGGGGGTGAGCAGTTCTTC	CASSQDGDFGGEQFF
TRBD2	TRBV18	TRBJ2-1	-	TGTGCCAGCTCACCACCCCACAGCGGGGGGAGTAATGAGCAGTTCTTC	CASSPPHSGGSNEQFF
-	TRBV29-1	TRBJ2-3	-	TGCAGCGCGGGGACCCAGGCGGATACGCAGTATTTT	CSAGTQADTQYF
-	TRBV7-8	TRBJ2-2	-	TGTGCCAGCAGCTTAAGGGCCCAATCCACCGGGGAGCTGTTTTTT	CASSLRAQSTGELFF
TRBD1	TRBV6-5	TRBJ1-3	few	TGTGCCAGCAGTCGGGACAGGGTAACGAACACCATATATTTT	CASSRDRVTNTIYF
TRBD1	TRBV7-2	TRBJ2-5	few	TGTGCCAGCAGCTTAGGCGGGACAGGGAATAGGAAGACCCAGTACTTC	CASSLGGTGNRKTQYF
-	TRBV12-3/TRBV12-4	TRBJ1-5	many	TGTGCCAGCAGCCTGAGAGTCAATCAGCCCCAGCATTTT	CASSLRVNQPQHF
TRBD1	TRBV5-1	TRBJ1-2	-	TGCGCCAGCAGCGCTGGGACAGGCGCCTTCCGGGGCTACACCTTC	CASSAGTGAFRGYTF
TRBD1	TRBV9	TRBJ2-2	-	TGTGCCAGCAGCGCGTTTTCAGGGGGCACCGGGGAGCTGTTTTTT	CASSAFSGGTGELFF
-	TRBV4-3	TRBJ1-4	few	TGCGCCAGCAGCCCCGAGGCCCGGGGGAAACTGTTTTTT	CASSPEARGKLFF
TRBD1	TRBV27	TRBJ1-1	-	TGTGCCAGCAGTTTATCCCAGGGGGGGAACACTGAAGCTTTCTTT	CASSLSQGGNTEAFF
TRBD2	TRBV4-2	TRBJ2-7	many	TGTGCCAGCAGCCCGAGGACTAGCGGGGGGACCTACGAGCAGTACTTC	CASSPRTSGGTYEQYF
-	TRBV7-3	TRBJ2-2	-	TGTGCCAGCAGCCCAGTTTTGAACACCGGGGAGCTGTTTTTT	CASSPVLNTGELFF
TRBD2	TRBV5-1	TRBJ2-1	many	TGCGCCAGCAGCTTGGCTCGGCGGGGGTCCTCCTACAATGAGCAGTTCTTC	CASSLARRGSSYNEQFF
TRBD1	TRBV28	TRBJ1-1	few	TGTGCCAGCAGCGAATTACAGGGGGTAAACACTGAAGCTTTCTTT	CASSELQGVNTEAFF